These T cell receptor beta chains were read from a single sample in a study of cytomegalovirus exposure and HLA in healthy donors. Profiling relied on immunoSEQ multiplex PCR, and the TCRdb table lists in-frame clones only, not all of them. The top ten hold over 1.5% of the sample, which has about 190,000 clones, around four fifths seen once. Sequenced material: PBMCs. The source of these receptors is a man between 40 and 49 years old in good health and CMV-seropositive. The CDR3 runs from the conserved cysteine through the conserved F or W. A D gene is named only where the DNA matches it firmly. Clone size is not always given. Where it is, it says once, few, many or a class for expanded clones.

d_call: -
clone_size: -
j_call: TRBJ2-3
v_call: TRBV6-5
cdr3_nt: TGTGCCAGCAGTTACTTGCGACAGGAAGATACGCAGTATTTT
cdr3_aa: CASSYLRQEDTQYF

d_call: -
clone_size: -
j_call: TRBJ1-1
v_call: TRBV29-1
cdr3_nt: TGCAGCGTTGAAGTGCGGACAGCTGAAGCTTTCTTT
cdr3_aa: CSVEVRTAEAFF

d_call: -
clone_size: -
j_call: TRBJ1-5
v_call: TRBV2
cdr3_nt: TGTGCCAGCAGTGTTGAAGGGGATCAGCCCCAGCATTTT
cdr3_aa: CASSVEGDQPQHF

d_call: -
clone_size: -
j_call: TRBJ2-6
v_call: TRBV19
cdr3_nt: TGTGCCTCCACATTCTCCTCTGGGGCCAACGTCCTGACTTTC
cdr3_aa: CASTFSSGANVLTF

d_call: TRBD1
clone_size: -
j_call: TRBJ1-1
v_call: TRBV5-1
cdr3_nt: TGCGCCAGCAGCTCCGGACAGGGAGGCACTGAAGCTTTCTTT
cdr3_aa: CASSSGQGGTEAFF

d_call: TRBD2
clone_size: -
j_call: TRBJ2-1
v_call: TRBV5-4
cdr3_nt: TGTGCCAGCACCCTCGGGCTAGCGGGAGACAATGAGCAGTTCTTC
cdr3_aa: CASTLGLAGDNEQFF

d_call: -
clone_size: -
j_call: TRBJ2-1
v_call: TRBV28
cdr3_nt: TGTGCCAGCAGTTTTGGGGGCGCCTACAATGAGCAGTTCTTC
cdr3_aa: CASSFGGAYNEQFF

d_call: TRBD1
clone_size: -
j_call: TRBJ1-4
v_call: TRBV19
cdr3_nt: TGTGCCAGTCTGGGGAGACAGGGGGAAAAACTGTTTTTT
cdr3_aa: CASLGRQGEKLFF

d_call: TRBD2
clone_size: -
j_call: TRBJ2-7
v_call: TRBV7-2
cdr3_nt: TGTGCCAGCAGGTCATCCCTAGCGGGAGGGCCCGGAGAGCAGTACTTC
cdr3_aa: CASRSSLAGGPGEQYF

d_call: -
clone_size: once
j_call: TRBJ1-1
v_call: TRBV5-8
cdr3_nt: TGTGCCAGCAGCTTGAACAGGGACACTGAAGCTTTCTTT
cdr3_aa: CASSLNRDTEAFF

d_call: TRBD1
clone_size: -
j_call: TRBJ2-7
v_call: TRBV29-1
cdr3_nt: TGCAGCGTTGCCGGGACAGGGGAACCCTACGAGCAGTACTTC
cdr3_aa: CSVAGTGEPYEQYF

d_call: -
clone_size: -
j_call: TRBJ2-1
v_call: TRBV19
cdr3_nt: TGTGCCAGTAGTATTAGCTCCTACAATGAGCAGTTCTTC
cdr3_aa: CASSISSYNEQFF

d_call: -
clone_size: once
j_call: TRBJ2-7
v_call: TRBV20-1
cdr3_nt: TGCAGTGCTCGAAGTTCGGGCGAGCAGTACTTC
cdr3_aa: CSARSSGEQYF

d_call: TRBD1
clone_size: -
j_call: TRBJ1-1
v_call: TRBV7-9
cdr3_nt: TGTGCCAGCAGCTATGAGACAGGGCCGGCTTTCTTT
cdr3_aa: CASSYETGPAFF

d_call: TRBD1
clone_size: -
j_call: TRBJ2-3
v_call: TRBV28
cdr3_nt: TGTGCCAGCAGGGGGACAGGGGGCACAGATACGCAGTATTTT
cdr3_aa: CASRGTGGTDTQYF

d_call: -
clone_size: -
j_call: TRBJ1-1
v_call: TRBV10-3
cdr3_nt: TGTGCCATCAGTGGAGCAGGCTTTATGAACACTGAAGCTTTCTTT
cdr3_aa: CAISGAGFMNTEAFF

d_call: TRBD2
clone_size: -
j_call: TRBJ2-7
v_call: TRBV7-9
cdr3_nt: TGTGCCACCGGGACTAGCGGCTACGAGCAGTACTTC
cdr3_aa: CATGTSGYEQYF

d_call: -
clone_size: -
j_call: TRBJ2-7
v_call: TRBV5-1
cdr3_nt: TGCGCCAGTAGCCCCGGTTTTGAGGGAACGGCCTACGAGCAGTACTTC
cdr3_aa: CASSPGFEGTAYEQYF

d_call: -
clone_size: -
j_call: TRBJ2-3
v_call: TRBV30
cdr3_nt: TGTGCCTGGAGTGTGGGAGGACACTACACAGATACGCAGTATTTT
cdr3_aa: CAWSVGGHYTDTQYF

d_call: TRBD1
clone_size: -
j_call: TRBJ1-1
v_call: TRBV9
cdr3_nt: TGTGCCAGCAGCCCAACAGGGGGCAGGGAAGCTTTCTTT
cdr3_aa: CASSPTGGREAFF

d_call: TRBD1
clone_size: few
j_call: TRBJ1-1
v_call: TRBV19
cdr3_nt: TGTGCCAGTAGAACGGACAGGGACACTGAAGCTTTCTTT
cdr3_aa: CASRTDRDTEAFF

d_call: -
clone_size: once
j_call: TRBJ2-1
v_call: TRBV5-4
cdr3_nt: TGTGCCAGCAGCTTCTTCCACAGGGCCCGCTACAATGAGCAGTTCTTC
cdr3_aa: CASSFFHRARYNEQFF

d_call: TRBD2
clone_size: -
j_call: TRBJ2-1
v_call: TRBV19
cdr3_nt: TGTGCCAGTAGTCCCCTAGCGGGAGGTTATGAGCAGTTCTTC
cdr3_aa: CASSPLAGGYEQFF

d_call: -
clone_size: -
j_call: TRBJ1-5
v_call: TRBV5-6
cdr3_nt: TGTGCCAGCAGCTTGGCCGATCAGCCCCAGCATTTT
cdr3_aa: CASSLADQPQHF

d_call: TRBD1
clone_size: -
j_call: TRBJ2-7
v_call: TRBV2
cdr3_nt: TGTGCCAGCAGTCTCAGGGGGTCGCCCTACGAGCAGTACTTC
cdr3_aa: CASSLRGSPYEQYF

d_call: -
clone_size: -
j_call: TRBJ1-5
v_call: TRBV5-8
cdr3_nt: TGTGCCAGCAGCACACGTGTTAGCAATCAGCCCCAGCATTTT
cdr3_aa: CASSTRVSNQPQHF

d_call: -
clone_size: -
j_call: TRBJ1-2
v_call: TRBV9
cdr3_nt: TGTGCCAGCAGTGAACAGGGTCAAAACTATGGCTACACCTTC
cdr3_aa: CASSEQGQNYGYTF

d_call: -
clone_size: few
j_call: TRBJ2-5
v_call: TRBV13
cdr3_nt: TGTGCCAGCAGCCCCAGGGTGAGGCAAGAGACCCAGTACTTC
cdr3_aa: CASSPRVRQETQYF

d_call: TRBD1
clone_size: -
j_call: TRBJ1-5
v_call: TRBV6-1
cdr3_nt: TGTGCCAGCAGTGCCCGACAGGGTTGGACCCAGCATTTT
cdr3_aa: CASSARQGWTQHF

d_call: -
clone_size: -
j_call: TRBJ2-7
v_call: TRBV29-1
cdr3_nt: TGCAGCGTTAGCCGGGACACCTACGAGCAGTACTTC
cdr3_aa: CSVSRDTYEQYF

d_call: TRBD1
clone_size: -
j_call: TRBJ1-1
v_call: TRBV6-1
cdr3_nt: TGTGCCAGCAGGGACTGGGACAGATCTTCTGAAGCTTTCTTT
cdr3_aa: CASRDWDRSSEAFF

d_call: -
clone_size: few
j_call: TRBJ1-3
v_call: TRBV4-3
cdr3_nt: TGCGCCAGCAGCCAGATGGCGGGGGGATTAGGAGGAAACACCATATATTTT
cdr3_aa: CASSQMAGGLGGNTIYF

d_call: TRBD2
clone_size: -
j_call: TRBJ2-1
v_call: TRBV4-2
cdr3_nt: TGTGCCAGCAGCCAAGAGGGGGGACTAGCGGTTAGTGGGTACAATGAGCAGTTCTTC
cdr3_aa: CASSQEGGLAVSGYNEQFF

d_call: TRBD2
clone_size: -
j_call: TRBJ2-7
v_call: TRBV11-2
cdr3_nt: TGTGCCAGCAGCTTAGGGGTATTAGCGGGAGAATCCTACGAGCAGTACTTC
cdr3_aa: CASSLGVLAGESYEQYF

d_call: TRBD1
clone_size: once
j_call: TRBJ2-3
v_call: TRBV29-1
cdr3_nt: TGCAGCGTTGAGGAACAGGGGGGAAGTTTGGATACGCAGTATTTT
cdr3_aa: CSVEEQGGSLDTQYF

d_call: TRBD1
clone_size: -
j_call: TRBJ2-2
v_call: TRBV15
cdr3_nt: TGTGCCACCAGCAAGGGACAGGTGTCCGGCGGGGAGCTGTTTTTT
cdr3_aa: CATSKGQVSGGELFF

d_call: -
clone_size: -
j_call: TRBJ2-1
v_call: TRBV6-5
cdr3_nt: TGTGCCAGCAGTAGCCATCTAGCTGCCTACAATGAGCAGTTCTTC
cdr3_aa: CASSSHLAAYNEQFF

d_call: -
clone_size: -
j_call: TRBJ2-7
v_call: TRBV5-1
cdr3_nt: TGCGCCAGCAGGGGTTCGTTGGGAGGCCCTTACGAGCAGTACTTC
cdr3_aa: CASRGSLGGPYEQYF

d_call: -
clone_size: -
j_call: TRBJ1-1
v_call: TRBV9
cdr3_nt: TGTGCCAGCAGCTGGGGCCCGGACACTGAAGCTTTCTTT
cdr3_aa: CASSWGPDTEAFF

d_call: TRBD1
clone_size: -
j_call: TRBJ2-7
v_call: TRBV19
cdr3_nt: TGTGCCAGTAGTCCGGGACAGAGCTACGAGCAGTACTTC
cdr3_aa: CASSPGQSYEQYF

d_call: TRBD2
clone_size: -
j_call: TRBJ2-1
v_call: TRBV28
cdr3_nt: TGTGCCAGCAGTTCGGGAGGGGTCTCCTACAATGAGCAGTTCTTC
cdr3_aa: CASSSGGVSYNEQFF

d_call: -
clone_size: once
j_call: TRBJ2-1
v_call: TRBV11-2
cdr3_nt: TGTGCCAGCAGCTCCCAGGTGGGCGCGTACAATGAGCAGTTCTTC
cdr3_aa: CASSSQVGAYNEQFF

d_call: -
clone_size: -
j_call: TRBJ2-5
v_call: TRBV4-2
cdr3_nt: TGTGCCAGCAGCCAAGATGGGACCCCCCGGGGGCAAGAGACCCAGTACTTC
cdr3_aa: CASSQDGTPRGQETQYF

d_call: -
clone_size: -
j_call: TRBJ2-3
v_call: TRBV15
cdr3_nt: TGTGCCACCAGCAGAGAATCCCCGGACTCCAGCGCCAGCACAGATACGCAGTATTTT
cdr3_aa: CATSRESPDSSASTDTQYF

d_call: TRBD2
clone_size: once
j_call: TRBJ2-1
v_call: TRBV11-2
cdr3_nt: TGTGCCAGCAGCTTAGTGCCTAGCGGGAGCTCCTACAATGAGCAGTTCTTC
cdr3_aa: CASSLVPSGSSYNEQFF